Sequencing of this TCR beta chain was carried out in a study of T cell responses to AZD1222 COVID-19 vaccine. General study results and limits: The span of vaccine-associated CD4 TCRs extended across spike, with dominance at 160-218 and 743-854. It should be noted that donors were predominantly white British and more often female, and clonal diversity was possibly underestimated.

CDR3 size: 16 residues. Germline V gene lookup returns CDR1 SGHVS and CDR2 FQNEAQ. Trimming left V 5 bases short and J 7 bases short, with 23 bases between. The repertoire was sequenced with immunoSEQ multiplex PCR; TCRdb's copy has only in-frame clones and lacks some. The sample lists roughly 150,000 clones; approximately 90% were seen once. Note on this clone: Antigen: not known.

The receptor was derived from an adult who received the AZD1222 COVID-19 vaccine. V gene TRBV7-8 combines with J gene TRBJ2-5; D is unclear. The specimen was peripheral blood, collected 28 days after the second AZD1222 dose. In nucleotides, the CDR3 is TGTGCCAGCAGCACGGGCGCCAGTGAAGGGTTTACGACCCAGTACTTC. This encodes CASSTGASEGFTTQYF.